Sequencing of this T cell receptor (beta chain) was carried out in a study of blood T cell repertoires in COVID-19. Clones were read by immunoSEQ multiplex PCR, and TCRdb kept only the in-frame ones, dropping some. Among 95,000 to 100,000 clones listed, 70% to 90% were seen once. CDR3 length: 16 amino acids. CDR1 and CDR2 from the germline V gene are SGHRS and YFSETQ. Trimming cost V 0 bases and J 5 bases, with 17 bases left between them. The sequence was obtained from a woman younger than 45 with acute or convalescent COVID-19. The rearrangement links TRBV5-1 to TRBJ1-2, with D possibly TRBD1 on 6 matching bases. The sample was peripheral blood. In DNA form, the CDR3 reads TGCGCCAGCAGCTTGGCCGTAGTACAGGGAGTATATGGCTACACCTTC. Residues: CASSLAVVQGVYGYTF.